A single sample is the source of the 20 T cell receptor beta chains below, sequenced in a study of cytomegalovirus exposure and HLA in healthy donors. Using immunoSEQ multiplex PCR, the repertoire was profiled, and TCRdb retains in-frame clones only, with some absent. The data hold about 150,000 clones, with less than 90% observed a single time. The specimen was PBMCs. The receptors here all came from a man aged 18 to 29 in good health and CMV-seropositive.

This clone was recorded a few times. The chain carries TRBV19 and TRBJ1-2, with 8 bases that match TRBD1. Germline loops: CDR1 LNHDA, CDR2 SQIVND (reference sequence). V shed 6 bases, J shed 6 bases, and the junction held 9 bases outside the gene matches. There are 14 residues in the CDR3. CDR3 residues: CASSFGQGRDGYTF. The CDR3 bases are TGTGCCAGTAGCTTTGGACAGGGTAGGGATGGCTACACCTTC.

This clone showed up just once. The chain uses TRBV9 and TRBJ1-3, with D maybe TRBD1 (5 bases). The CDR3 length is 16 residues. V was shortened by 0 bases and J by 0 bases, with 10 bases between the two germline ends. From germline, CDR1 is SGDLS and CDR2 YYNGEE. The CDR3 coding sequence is TGTGCCAGCAGCGTAGAAGTCGGGGGCTCTGGAAACACCATATATTTT. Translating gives CASSVEVGGSGNTIYF.

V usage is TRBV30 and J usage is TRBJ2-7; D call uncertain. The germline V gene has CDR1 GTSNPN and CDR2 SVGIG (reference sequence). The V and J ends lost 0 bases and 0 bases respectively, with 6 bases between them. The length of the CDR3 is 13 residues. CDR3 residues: CAWSVGNSYEQYF. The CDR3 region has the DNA TGTGCCTGGAGTGTGGGCAACTCCTACGAGCAGTACTTC.

The CDR3 loop is CASSTWGLGFF. As DNA, the CDR3 is TGTGCCAGCAGCACCTGGGGCCTGGGATTCTTC. The rearrangement uses TRBV7-2 and TRBJ2-1; tentatively, D is TRBD1 (5 bases). This CDR3 comprises 11 residues. Germline CDR1 and CDR2: SGHTA and FQGNSA. V lost 5 bases to trimming and J lost 16 bases, with 15 bases between them.

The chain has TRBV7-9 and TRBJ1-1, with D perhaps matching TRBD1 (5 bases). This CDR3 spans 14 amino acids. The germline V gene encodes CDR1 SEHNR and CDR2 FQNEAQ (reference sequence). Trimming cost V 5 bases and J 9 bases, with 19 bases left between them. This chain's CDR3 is CASSLIRRGNQAFF. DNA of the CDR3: TGTGCCAGCAGCCTCATCCGTCGGGGGAACCAAGCTTTCTTT.

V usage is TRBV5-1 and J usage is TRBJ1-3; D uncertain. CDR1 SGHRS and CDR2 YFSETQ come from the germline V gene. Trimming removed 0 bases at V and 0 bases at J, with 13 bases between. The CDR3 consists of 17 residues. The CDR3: CASSLGHFAHSGNTIYF. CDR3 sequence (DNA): TGCGCCAGCAGCTTGGGACACTTTGCCCACTCTGGAAACACCATATATTTT.

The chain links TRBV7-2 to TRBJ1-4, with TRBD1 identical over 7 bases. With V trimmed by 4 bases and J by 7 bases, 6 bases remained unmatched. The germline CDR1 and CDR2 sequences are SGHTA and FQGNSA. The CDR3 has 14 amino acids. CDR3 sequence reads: CASSYNRGGEKLFF. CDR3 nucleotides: TGTGCCAGCAGCTATAACAGGGGTGGTGAAAAACTGTTTTTT.

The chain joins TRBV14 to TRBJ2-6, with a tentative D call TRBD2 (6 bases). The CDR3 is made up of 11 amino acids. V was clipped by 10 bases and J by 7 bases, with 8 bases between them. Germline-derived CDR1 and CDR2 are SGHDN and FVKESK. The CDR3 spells CATGDANVLTF. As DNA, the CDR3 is TGTGCCACGGGGGACGCCAACGTCCTGACTTTC. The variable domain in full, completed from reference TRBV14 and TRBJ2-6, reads EAGVTQFPSHSVIEKGQTVTLRCDPISGHDNLYWYRRVMGKEIKFLLHFVKESKQDESGMPNNRFLAERTGGTYSTLKVQPAELEDSGVYFCATGDANVLTFGAGSRLTVL.

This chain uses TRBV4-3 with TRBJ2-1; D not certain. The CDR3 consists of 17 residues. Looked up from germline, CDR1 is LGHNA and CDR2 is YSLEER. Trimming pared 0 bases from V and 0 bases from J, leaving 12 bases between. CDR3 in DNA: TGCGCCAGCAGCCAAGATCGGCGGCAAAGCTCCTACAATGAGCAGTTCTTC. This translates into CASSQDRRQSSYNEQFF.

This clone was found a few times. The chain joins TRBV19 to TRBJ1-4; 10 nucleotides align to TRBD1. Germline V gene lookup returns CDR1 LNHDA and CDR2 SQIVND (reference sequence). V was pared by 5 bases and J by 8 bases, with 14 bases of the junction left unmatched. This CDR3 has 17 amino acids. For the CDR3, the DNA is TGTGCCAGTAGTGTACGGAAGGCCGGGACAGGGGACGAAAAACTGTTTTTT. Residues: CASSVRKAGTGDEKLFF. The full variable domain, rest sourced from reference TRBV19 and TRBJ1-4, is DGGITQSPKYLFRKEGQNVTLSCEQNLNHDAMYWYRQDPGQGLRLIYYSQIVNDFQKGDIAEGYSVSREKKESFPLTVTSAQKNPTAFYLCASSVRKAGTGDEKLFFGSGTQLSVL.

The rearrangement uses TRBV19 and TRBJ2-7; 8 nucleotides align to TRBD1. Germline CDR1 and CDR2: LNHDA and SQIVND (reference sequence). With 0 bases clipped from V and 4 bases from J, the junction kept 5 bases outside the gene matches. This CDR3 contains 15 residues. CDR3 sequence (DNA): TGTGCCAGTAGTATAGACAGGGGGCGCCGGTACGAGCAGTACTTC. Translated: CASSIDRGRRYEQYF.

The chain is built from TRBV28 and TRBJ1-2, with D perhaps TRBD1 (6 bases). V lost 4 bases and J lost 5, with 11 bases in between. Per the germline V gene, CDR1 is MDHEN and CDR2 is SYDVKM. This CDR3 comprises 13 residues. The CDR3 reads CASSSGQFYGYTF. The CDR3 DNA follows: TGTGCCAGCAGTTCTGGACAGTTTTATGGCTACACCTTC.

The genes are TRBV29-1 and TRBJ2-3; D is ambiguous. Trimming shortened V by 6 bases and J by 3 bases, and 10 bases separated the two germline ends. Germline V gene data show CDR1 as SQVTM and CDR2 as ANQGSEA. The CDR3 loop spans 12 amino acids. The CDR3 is CSVQSGTDTQYF. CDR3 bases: TGCAGCGTACAGTCTGGGACAGATACGCAGTATTTT.

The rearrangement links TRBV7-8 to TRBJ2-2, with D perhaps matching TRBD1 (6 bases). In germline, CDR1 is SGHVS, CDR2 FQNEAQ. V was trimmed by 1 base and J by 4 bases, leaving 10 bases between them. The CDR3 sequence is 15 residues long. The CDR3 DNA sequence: TGTGCCAGCAGCTTAGACAGGGCGCTCACCGGGGAGCTGTTTTTT. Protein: CASSLDRALTGELFF. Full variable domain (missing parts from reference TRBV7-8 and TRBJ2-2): GAGVSQSPRYKVAKRGQDVALRCDPISGHVSLFWYQQALGQGPEFLTYFQNEAQLDKSGLPSDRFFAERPEGSVSTLKIQRTQQEDSAVYLCASSLDRALTGELFFGEGSRLTVL.

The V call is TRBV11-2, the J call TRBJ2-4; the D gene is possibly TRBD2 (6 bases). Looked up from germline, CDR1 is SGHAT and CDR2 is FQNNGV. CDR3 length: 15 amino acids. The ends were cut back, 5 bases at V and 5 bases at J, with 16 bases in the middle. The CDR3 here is CASSPRRAPQNIQYF. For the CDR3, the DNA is TGTGCCAGCAGCCCCAGGAGGGCCCCCCAAAACATTCAGTACTTC.

The CDR3 sequence: CASINRDTGELFF. The CDR3 DNA sequence: TGTGCCAGTATTAACAGGGACACCGGGGAGCTGTTTTTT. This chain uses TRBV19 with TRBJ2-2, with a possible D match to TRBD1 (6 bases). Germline V CDR1 and CDR2: LNHDA, SQIVND (reference sequence). This CDR3 is built from 13 residues. The germline V and J ends were trimmed by 7 bases and 3 bases, with 9 bases remaining between them.

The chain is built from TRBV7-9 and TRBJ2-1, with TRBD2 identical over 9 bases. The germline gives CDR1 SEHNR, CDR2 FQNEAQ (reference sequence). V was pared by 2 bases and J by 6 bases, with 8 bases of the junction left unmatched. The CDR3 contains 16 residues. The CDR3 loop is CASSLRAGGLVNEQFF. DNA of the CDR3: TGTGCCAGCAGCTTAAGGGCGGGAGGGCTTGTCAATGAGCAGTTCTTC.

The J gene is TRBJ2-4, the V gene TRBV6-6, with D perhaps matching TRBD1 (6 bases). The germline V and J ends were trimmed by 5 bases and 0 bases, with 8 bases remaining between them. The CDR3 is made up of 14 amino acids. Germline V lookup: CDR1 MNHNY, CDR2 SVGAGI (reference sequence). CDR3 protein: CASSQTGAKNIQYF. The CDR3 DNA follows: TGTGCCAGCAGTCAGACAGGAGCCAAAAACATTCAGTACTTC.

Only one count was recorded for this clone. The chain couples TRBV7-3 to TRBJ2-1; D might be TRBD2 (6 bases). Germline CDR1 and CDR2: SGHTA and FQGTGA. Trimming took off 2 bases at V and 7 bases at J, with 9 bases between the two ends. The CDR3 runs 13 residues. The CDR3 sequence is CASSLAGMNEQFF. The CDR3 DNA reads TGTGCCAGCAGCTTAGCGGGAATGAATGAGCAGTTCTTC.

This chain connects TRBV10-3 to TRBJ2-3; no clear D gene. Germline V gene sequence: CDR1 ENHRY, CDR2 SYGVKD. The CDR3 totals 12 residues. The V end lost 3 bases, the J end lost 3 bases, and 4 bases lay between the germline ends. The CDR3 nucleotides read TGTGCCATCAGTGACACTACAGATACGCAGTATTTT. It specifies CAISDTTDTQYF.